Shown below are 15 T cell receptor beta chains from a single sample sequenced in a study of T cell repertoires in cytomegalovirus infection. MiXCR, applied by TCRdb to the reads, yields one record per CDR3 protein. The sample lists about 470,000 distinct CDR3 sequences, approximately 40% occurring once. These TCRs are of unknown antigen specificity. Sample: cultured PBMCs, taken from culture after CMV antigen stimulation. These receptors all come from a human donor in good health (CMV status not recorded). Some clones in this sample may be carry-over from other donors' samples.

The chain carries TRBV7-4 and TRBJ1-6, with D possibly matching TRBD1 (5 bases). CDR1 and CDR2 from the germline V gene are SGHVT and SQSDAQ. CDR3 size: 15 residues. V lost 6 bases and J 0 bases, leaving 9 bases between the germline ends. The CDR3 loop is CASSSGGSYNSPLHF. The CDR3 DNA sequence: TGTGCCAGCAGTTCTGGGGGCTCCTATAATTCACCCCTCCACTTT.

J is TRBJ2-1 and V is TRBV7-2; perhaps TRBD2 as D (8 bases). Trimming shortened V by 0 bases and J by 9 bases, and 21 bases separated the two germline ends. Germline V gene data show CDR1 as SGHTA and CDR2 as FQGNSA. This CDR3 contains 17 residues. CDR3 sequence reads: CASSLALAGGGGREQFF. The CDR3 coding sequence is TGTGCCAGCAGCTTAGCGCTGGCGGGAGGAGGGGGCCGTGAGCAGTTCTTC.

The chain employs TRBV28 and TRBJ2-3, with TRBD2 matching 10 bases. With V trimmed by 4 bases and J by 0 bases, 4 bases remained unmatched. The length of the CDR3 is 16 residues. Germline assignment: CDR1 MDHEN and CDR2 SYDVKM. CDR3 nucleotide sequence: TGTGCCAGCAGTTCCAAACTAGCGGGGAGCACAGATACGCAGTATTTT. Amino acids: CASSSKLAGSTDTQYF.

This clonotype has a handful of counts. The gene calls are TRBV7-2 and TRBJ2-3; D remains ambiguous. The V end was cut by 5 bases, the J end by 5 bases, with 11 bases between. The CDR3 contains 13 residues. CDR1 is SGHTA and CDR2 is FQGNSA in the germline V gene. CDR3 sequence: CASSRQEVDTQYF. As DNA, the CDR3 is TGTGCCAGCAGCCGTCAAGAAGTAGATACGCAGTATTTT.

This clonotype was seen more than once but under ten times. The rearrangement links TRBV14 to TRBJ2-1; D not certain. The CDR3 extends over 16 amino acids. With 0 bases removed from V and 2 bases from J, the gap between germline ends came to 11 bases. Germline-derived CDR1 and CDR2 are SGHDN and FVKESK. DNA for the CDR3: TGTGCCAGCAGCCAAGATAACATACGCACCTACAATGAGCAGTTCTTC. Residues: CASSQDNIRTYNEQFF.

This clonotype was counted only a few times. The J gene is TRBJ2-3, the V gene TRBV7-2, with D hard to call. The V gene lost 1 base and the J gene lost 4 bases, with 6 bases spanning the gap. Germline CDR1 is SGHTA and CDR2 is FQGNSA. The CDR3 sequence is 13 residues long. CDR3 amino acids: CASSLVLADTQYF. CDR3 in DNA: TGTGCCAGCAGCTTAGTCCTAGCAGATACGCAGTATTTT. Variable domain in full (rest from reference TRBV7-2 and TRBJ2-3): GAGVSQSPSNKVTEKGKDVELRCDPISGHTALYWYRQSLGQGLEFLIYFQGNSAPDKSGLPSDRFSAERTGGSVSTLTIQRTQQEDSAVYLCASSLVLADTQYFGPGTRLTVL.

This clonotype occurred many times. The gene calls are TRBV7-2 and TRBJ2-2, with D possibly matching TRBD1 (5 bases). CDR1 is SGHTA, CDR2 FQGNSA, per germline. This CDR3 spans 16 amino acids. V lost 5 bases and J 3 bases, leaving 16 bases between the germline ends. Here the CDR3 DNA reads TGTGCCAGCAGCCCCAGGCAGGGCGTTGACACCGGGGAGCTGTTTTTT. Residues: CASSPRQGVDTGELFF.

J is TRBJ2-1 and V is TRBV7-2; D is undetermined. Trimming took 5 bases from V and 5 from J, leaving 10 bases between them. Per the germline V gene, CDR1 is SGHTA and CDR2 is FQGNSA. This CDR3 spans 13 amino acids. CDR3 protein: CASSLIGDNEQFF. As DNA, the CDR3 is TGTGCCAGCAGCCTAATTGGCGACAATGAGCAGTTCTTC.

The chain combines TRBV7-2 with TRBJ2-7; possibly TRBD2 for D (6 bases). The CDR3 loop spans 14 amino acids. Trimming took 5 bases from V and 2 from J, leaving 13 bases between them. The germline V gene has CDR1 SGHTA and CDR2 FQGNSA. This CDR3 reads CASSPYRETYEQYF. In DNA form, the CDR3 reads TGTGCCAGCAGCCCCTATCGGGAGACCTACGAGCAGTACTTC.

This chain uses TRBV7-2 with TRBJ2-7; D remains ambiguous. This CDR3 contains 12 residues. Between the trimmed V and J ends, which lost 2 bases and 3 bases, there was a span of 5 bases. From germline, CDR1 is SGHTA and CDR2 FQGNSA. The CDR3 reads CASSLILYEQYF. The CDR3, as DNA: TGTGCCAGCAGCTTAATCCTCTACGAGCAGTACTTC. Full variable domain (outside the CDR3, taken from reference TRBV7-2 and TRBJ2-7): GAGVSQSPSNKVTEKGKDVELRCDPISGHTALYWYRQSLGQGLEFLIYFQGNSAPDKSGLPSDRFSAERTGGSVSTLTIQRTQQEDSAVYLCASSLILYEQYFGPGTRLTVT.

This clonotype was detected a few times. The chain joins TRBV6-6 to TRBJ2-7; 7 nucleotides align to TRBD1. After removal of 0 bases from V and 4 bases from J, the junction contained 6 bases not matched to a gene. Germline V gene sequence: CDR1 MNHNY, CDR2 SVGAGI (reference sequence). This CDR3 is 15 amino acids long. The CDR3 here is CASSYSQGDSYEQYF. The CDR3 DNA reads as TGTGCCAGCAGTTACTCGCAGGGGGATAGTTACGAGCAGTACTTC.

The J gene is TRBJ2-3, the V gene TRBV25-1; D is unclear. V was shortened by 1 base and J by 6 bases, with 11 bases between the two germline ends. The CDR3 totals 14 residues. Germline lookup yields CDR1 MGHDK and CDR2 SYGVNS. In DNA form, the CDR3 reads TGTGCCAGCAGTGAATTTACGGACCTTGATACGCAGTATTTT. It is translated as CASSEFTDLDTQYF.

In this sample, this clonotype turned up a few times. V gene TRBV7-2 combines with J gene TRBJ2-5; D might be TRBD1 (5 bases). V dropped 0 bases and J dropped 2 bases, with 10 bases sitting between them. Germline CDR1 and CDR2: SGHTA and FQGNSA. This CDR3 has 15 residues. This CDR3 is CASSLAGHLQETQYF. The CDR3 bases are TGTGCCAGCAGCTTAGCGGGGCACTTACAAGAGACCCAGTACTTC.

A few counts support this clonotype. The V gene is TRBV7-9, the J gene TRBJ2-1; D not certain. V was clipped by 2 bases and J by 8 bases, with 7 bases between them. CDR3 length equals 12 residues. CDR1 is SEHNR and CDR2 is FQNEAQ in the germline V gene (reference sequence). The CDR3 nucleotides read TGTGCCAGCAGCTTACAAACCGATGAGCAGTTCTTC. This translates into CASSLQTDEQFF.

This chain connects TRBV6-1 to TRBJ2-3; D tentatively fits TRBD1 or TRBD2 (5 bases each). The V and J ends lost 2 bases and 6 bases respectively, with 15 bases between them. Germline values: CDR1 MNHNS, CDR2 SASEGT. This CDR3 is built from 15 residues. This CDR3 reads CASSERGGRLDTQYF. DNA for the CDR3: TGTGCCAGCAGTGAACGGGGCGGACGCCTGGATACGCAGTATTTT.